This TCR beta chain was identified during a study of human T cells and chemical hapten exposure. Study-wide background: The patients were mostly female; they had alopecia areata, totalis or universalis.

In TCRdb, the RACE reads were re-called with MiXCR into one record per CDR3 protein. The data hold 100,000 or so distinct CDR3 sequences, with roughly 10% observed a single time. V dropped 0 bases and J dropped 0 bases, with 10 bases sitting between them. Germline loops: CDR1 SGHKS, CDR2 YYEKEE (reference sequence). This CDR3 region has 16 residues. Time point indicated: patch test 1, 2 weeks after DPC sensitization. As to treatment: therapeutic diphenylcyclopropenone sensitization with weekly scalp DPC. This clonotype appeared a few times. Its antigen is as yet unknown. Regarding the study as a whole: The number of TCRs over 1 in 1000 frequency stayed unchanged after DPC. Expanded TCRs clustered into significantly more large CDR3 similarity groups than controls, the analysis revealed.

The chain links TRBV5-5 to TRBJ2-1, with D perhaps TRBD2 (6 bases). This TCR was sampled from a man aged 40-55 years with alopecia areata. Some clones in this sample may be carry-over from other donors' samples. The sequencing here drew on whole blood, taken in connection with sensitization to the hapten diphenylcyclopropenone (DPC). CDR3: CASSLGGVSSYNEQFF. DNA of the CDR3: TGTGCCAGCAGCTTGGGCGGGGTAAGCTCCTACAATGAGCAGTTCTTC.